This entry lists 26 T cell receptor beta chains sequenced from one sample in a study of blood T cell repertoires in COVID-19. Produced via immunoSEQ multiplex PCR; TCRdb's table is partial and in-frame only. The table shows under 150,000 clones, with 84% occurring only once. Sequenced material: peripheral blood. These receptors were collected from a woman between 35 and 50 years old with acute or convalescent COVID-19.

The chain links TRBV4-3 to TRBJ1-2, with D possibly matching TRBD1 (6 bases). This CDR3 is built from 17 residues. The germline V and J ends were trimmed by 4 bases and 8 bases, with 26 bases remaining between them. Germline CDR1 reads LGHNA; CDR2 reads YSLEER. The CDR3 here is CASSPNPGILGAEGYTF. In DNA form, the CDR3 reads TGCGCCAGCAGCCCGAACCCCGGTATTTTGGGGGCGGAGGGCTACACCTTC.

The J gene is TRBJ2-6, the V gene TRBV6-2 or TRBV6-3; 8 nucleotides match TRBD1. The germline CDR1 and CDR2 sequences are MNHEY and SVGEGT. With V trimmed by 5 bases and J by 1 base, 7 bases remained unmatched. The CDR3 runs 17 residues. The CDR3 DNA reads TGTGCCAGCAGTGATGGTCAGGGGGCGTCTGGGGCCAACGTCCTGACTTTC. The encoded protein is CASSDGQGASGANVLTF.

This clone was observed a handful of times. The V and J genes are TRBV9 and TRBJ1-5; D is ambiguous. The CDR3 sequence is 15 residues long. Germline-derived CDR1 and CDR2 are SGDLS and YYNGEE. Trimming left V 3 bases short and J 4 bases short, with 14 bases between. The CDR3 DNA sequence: TGTGCCAGCAGCGCAATGATTATCGGGAATCAGCCCCAGCATTTT. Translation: CASSAMIIGNQPQHF.

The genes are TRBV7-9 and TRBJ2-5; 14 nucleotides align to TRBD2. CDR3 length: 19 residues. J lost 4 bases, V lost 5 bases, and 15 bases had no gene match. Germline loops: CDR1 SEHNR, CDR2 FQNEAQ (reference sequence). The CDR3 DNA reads TGTGCCAGCAGCCCCGGGACTAGCGGGGGATGGGCCAAACTAGAGACCCAGTACTTC. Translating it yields CASSPGTSGGWAKLETQYF.

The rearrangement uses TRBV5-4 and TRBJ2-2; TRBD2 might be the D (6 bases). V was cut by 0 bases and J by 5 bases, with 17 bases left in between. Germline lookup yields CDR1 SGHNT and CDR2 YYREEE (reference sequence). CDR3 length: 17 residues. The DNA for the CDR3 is TGTGCCAGCAGCTTGGCCGGTGGGCGGGGTAGTACCGGGGAGCTGTTTTTT. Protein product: CASSLAGGRGSTGELFF.

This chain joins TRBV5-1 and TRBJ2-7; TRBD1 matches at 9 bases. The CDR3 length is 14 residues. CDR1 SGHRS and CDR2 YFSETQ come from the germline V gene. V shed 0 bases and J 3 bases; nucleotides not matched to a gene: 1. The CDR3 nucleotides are TGCGCCAGCAGCTTGGGGGGACAGGGCTACGAGCAGTACTTC. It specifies CASSLGGQGYEQYF.

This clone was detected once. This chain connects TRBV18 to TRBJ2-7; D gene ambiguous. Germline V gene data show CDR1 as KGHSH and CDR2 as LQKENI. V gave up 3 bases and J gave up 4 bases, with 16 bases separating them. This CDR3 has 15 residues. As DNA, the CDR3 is TGTGCCAGCTCACCCAGACAAACCCCCGGATACGAGCAGTACTTC. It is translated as CASSPRQTPGYEQYF.

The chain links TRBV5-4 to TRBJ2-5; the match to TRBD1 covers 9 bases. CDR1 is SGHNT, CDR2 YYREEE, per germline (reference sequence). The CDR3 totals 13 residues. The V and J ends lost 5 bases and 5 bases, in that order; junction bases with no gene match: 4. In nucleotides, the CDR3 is TGTGCCAGCAGGTCGACAGGGGGGGAGACCCAGTACTTC. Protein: CASRSTGGETQYF.

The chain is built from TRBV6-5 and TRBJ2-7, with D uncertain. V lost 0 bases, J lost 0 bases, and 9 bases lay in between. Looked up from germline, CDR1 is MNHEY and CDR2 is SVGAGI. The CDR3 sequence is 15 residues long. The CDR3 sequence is CASSYSPGSSYEQYF. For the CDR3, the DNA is TGTGCCAGCAGTTACTCTCCAGGCAGCTCCTACGAGCAGTACTTC.

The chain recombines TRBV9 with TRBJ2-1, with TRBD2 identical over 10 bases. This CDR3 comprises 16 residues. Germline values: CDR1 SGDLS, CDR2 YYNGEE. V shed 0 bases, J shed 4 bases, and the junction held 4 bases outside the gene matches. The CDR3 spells CASSVAPSGGYNEQFF. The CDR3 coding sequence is TGTGCCAGCAGCGTAGCGCCTAGCGGGGGATACAATGAGCAGTTCTTC.

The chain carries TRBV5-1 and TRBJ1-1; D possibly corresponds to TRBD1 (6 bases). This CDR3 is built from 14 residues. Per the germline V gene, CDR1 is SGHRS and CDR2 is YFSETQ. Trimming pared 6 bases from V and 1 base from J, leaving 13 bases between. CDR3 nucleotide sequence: TGCGCCAGCACTCCTACAGGGCGGAACACTGAAGCTTTCTTT. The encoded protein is CASTPTGRNTEAFF. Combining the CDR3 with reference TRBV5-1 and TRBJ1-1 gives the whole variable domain KAGVTQTPRYLIKTRGQQVTLSCSPISGHRSVSWYQQTPGQGLQFLFEYFSETQRNKGNFPGRFSGRQFSNSRSEMNVSTLELGDSALYLCASTPTGRNTEAFFGQGTRLTVV.

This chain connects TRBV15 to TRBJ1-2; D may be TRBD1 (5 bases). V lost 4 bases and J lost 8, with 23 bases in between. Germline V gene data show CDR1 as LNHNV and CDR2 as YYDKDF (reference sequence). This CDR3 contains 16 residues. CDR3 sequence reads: CATSTQADGGSVGYTF. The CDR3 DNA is TGTGCCACCAGCACCCAAGCCGACGGGGGATCCGTCGGCTACACCTTC.

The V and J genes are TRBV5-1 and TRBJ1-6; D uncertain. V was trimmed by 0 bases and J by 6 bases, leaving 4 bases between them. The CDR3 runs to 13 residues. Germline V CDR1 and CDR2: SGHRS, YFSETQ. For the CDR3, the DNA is TGCGCCAGCAGCTTGGATCTTAATTCACCCCTCCACTTT. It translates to CASSLDLNSPLHF.

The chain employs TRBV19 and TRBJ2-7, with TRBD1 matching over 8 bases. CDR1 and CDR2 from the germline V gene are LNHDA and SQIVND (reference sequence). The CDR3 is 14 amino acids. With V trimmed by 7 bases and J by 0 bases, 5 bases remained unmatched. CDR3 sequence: CASTAGTGSYEQYF. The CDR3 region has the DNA TGTGCCAGTACCGCCGGGACAGGCTCCTACGAGCAGTACTTC.

The CDR3 DNA reads TGTGCCAGTAGCGCCAAGGACAGGGGATACGAGCAGTACTTC. Translating it yields CASSAKDRGYEQYF. The chain is built from TRBV19 and TRBJ2-7, with 9 bases fitting TRBD1. Germline values: CDR1 LNHDA, CDR2 SQIVND (reference sequence). The J segment lost 4 bases and the V segment lost 6 bases, leaving 7 bases of the junction unmatched. This CDR3 comprises 14 residues.

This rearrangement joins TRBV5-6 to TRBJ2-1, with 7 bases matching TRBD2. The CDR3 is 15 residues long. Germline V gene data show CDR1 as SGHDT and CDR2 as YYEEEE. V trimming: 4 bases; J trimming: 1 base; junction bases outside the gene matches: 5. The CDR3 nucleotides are TGTGCCAGCAGCCGGAGCGGGGCATCCTACAATGAGCAGTTCTTC. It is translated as CASSRSGASYNEQFF.

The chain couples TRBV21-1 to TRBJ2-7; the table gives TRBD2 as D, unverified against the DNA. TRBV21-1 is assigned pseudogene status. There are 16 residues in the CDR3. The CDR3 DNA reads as TGTGCCAGCAGCAAAGGCCGAGCGGGGGGGCCATGCGAGCAGTACTTC. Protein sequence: CASSKGRAGGPCEQYF.

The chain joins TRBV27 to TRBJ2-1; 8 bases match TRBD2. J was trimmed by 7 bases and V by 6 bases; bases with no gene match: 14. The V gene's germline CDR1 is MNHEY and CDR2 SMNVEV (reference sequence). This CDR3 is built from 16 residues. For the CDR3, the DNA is TGTGCCAGCAGGACGGGGGGGGGAGCGGGTCGGAATGAGCAGTTCTTC. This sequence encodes CASRTGGGAGRNEQFF.

CDR3 DNA: TGTGCCATCAGTGAGTCGATCGGCGCGGGGGGGCCGAATACGCAGTATTTT. The encoded protein is CAISESIGAGGPNTQYF. This sequence joins TRBV10-3 and TRBJ2-3, with 9 positions matching TRBD2. This CDR3 is built from 17 residues. Germline V gene data show CDR1 as ENHRY and CDR2 as SYGVKD. J lost 7 bases, V lost 0 bases, and 11 bases had no gene match.

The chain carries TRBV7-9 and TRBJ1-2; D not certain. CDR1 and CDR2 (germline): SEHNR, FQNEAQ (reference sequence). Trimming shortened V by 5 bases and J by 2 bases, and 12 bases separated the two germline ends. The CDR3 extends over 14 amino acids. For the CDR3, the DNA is TGTGCCAGCAGCCCAGGCATACAGAACTATGGCTACACCTTC. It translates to CASSPGIQNYGYTF.

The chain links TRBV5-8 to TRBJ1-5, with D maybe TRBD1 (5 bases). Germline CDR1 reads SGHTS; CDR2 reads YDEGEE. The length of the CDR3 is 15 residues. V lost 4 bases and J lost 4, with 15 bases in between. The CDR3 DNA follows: TGTGCCAGCAGCCTTGGGGGAGGCGCGAATCAGCCCCAGCATTTT. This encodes CASSLGGGANQPQHF.

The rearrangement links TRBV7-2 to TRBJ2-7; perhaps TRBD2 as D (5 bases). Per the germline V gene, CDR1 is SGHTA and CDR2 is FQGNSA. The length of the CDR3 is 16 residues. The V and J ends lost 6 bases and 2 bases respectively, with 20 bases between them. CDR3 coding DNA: TGTGCCAGCAGTCCTTACGGTCAGTCGGGAACCTACGAGCAGTACTTC. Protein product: CASSPYGQSGTYEQYF.

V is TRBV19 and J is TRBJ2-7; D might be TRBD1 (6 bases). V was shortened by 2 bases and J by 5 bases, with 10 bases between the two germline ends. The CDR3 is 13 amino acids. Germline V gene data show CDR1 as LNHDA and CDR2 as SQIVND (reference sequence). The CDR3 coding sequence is TGTGCCAGTAGTATAACAGGGACCCACGAGCAGTACTTC. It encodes CASSITGTHEQYF.

The CDR3 DNA sequence: TGTGCCAGCAGTGAGCAGACAGATTTATATGGCTACACCTTC. Residues: CASSEQTDLYGYTF. The chain combines TRBV2 with TRBJ1-2; maybe TRBD1 (5 bases). From germline, CDR1 is SNHLY and CDR2 FYNNEI. The CDR3 extends over 14 amino acids. V lost 3 bases to trimming and J lost 5 bases, with 13 bases between them.

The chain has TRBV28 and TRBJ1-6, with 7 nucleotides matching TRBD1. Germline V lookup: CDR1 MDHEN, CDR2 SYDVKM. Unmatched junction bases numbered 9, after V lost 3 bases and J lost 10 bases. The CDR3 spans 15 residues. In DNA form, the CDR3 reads TGTGCCAGCAGTTTTTTACAGGGGAAAGGGTCACCCCTCCACTTT. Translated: CASSFLQGKGSPLHF. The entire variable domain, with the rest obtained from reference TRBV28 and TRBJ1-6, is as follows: DVKVTQSSRYLVKRTGEKVFLECVQDMDHENMFWYRQDPGLGLRLIYFSYDVKMKEKGDIPEGYSVSREKKERFSLILESASTNQTSMYLCASSFLQGKGSPLHFGNGTRLTVT.

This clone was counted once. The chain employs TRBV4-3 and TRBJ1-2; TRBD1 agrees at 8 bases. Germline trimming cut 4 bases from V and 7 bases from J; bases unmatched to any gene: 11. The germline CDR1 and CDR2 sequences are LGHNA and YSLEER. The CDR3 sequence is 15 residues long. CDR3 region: CASSLQGAGGGGYTF. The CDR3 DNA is TGCGCCAGCAGCCTCCAGGGTGCAGGGGGCGGTGGCTACACCTTC.